The sequence of this T cell receptor (beta chain) was determined in a study of cytomegalovirus exposure and HLA in healthy donors. Findings and caveats of the study: Overall, around 150 TCR beta chains were annotated as cytomegalovirus-associated. The classifier reportedly diagnosed cytomegalovirus status with high specificity and sensitivity.

Germline assignment: CDR1 SGHTA and CDR2 FQGTGA. V was cut by 2 bases and J by 1 base, with 6 bases left in between. This CDR3 has 15 amino acids. Note on this clone: Its cognate antigen is unknown.

Donors were drawn from the approximately 110-subject validation cohort, separate from the 666-subject first cohort. The assay was immunoSEQ multiplex PCR, and TCRdb's table has in-frame clones only and misses some. The sample shows 55,000 to 85,000 clones, about 94% of them seen only once. The chain employs TRBV7-3 and TRBJ2-6; tentatively, D is TRBD1 (5 bases). The sequenced sample was PBMCs. The receptor was derived from a young woman in good health and CMV-seronegative. This CDR3 is CASSLAGSGANVLTF. The CDR3, as DNA: TGTGCCAGCAGCTTAGCAGGGTCTGGGGCCAACGTCCTGACTTTC.